Detailed here is one T cell receptor beta chain. This CDR3 spans 13 amino acids. Trimming removed 6 bases at V and 1 base at J, with 6 bases between. Germline V gene sequence: CDR1 KGHSH, CDR2 LQKENI. Clones were sequenced by immunoSEQ multiplex PCR, and TCRdb holds only the in-frame ones, with some missing. The sample has around 1,600 clones, 60% to 80% seen once. This sample is drawn from a study of T cells after posttransplantation cyclophosphamide. Cyclophosphamide on days +3 and +4 followed busulfan-fludarabine conditioning and a marrow graft. The clonotype was recovered from a male patient in his forties or fifties who received an allogeneic stem cell transplant from an unrelated donor, was CMV-positive, and had acute GVHD only. Part of the T cells may come from the graft donor. This material consisted of CD4+ T cells sorted from PBMCs, taken after allogeneic stem cell transplant with posttransplant cyclophosphamide. This chain connects TRBV18 to TRBJ2-2, with D hard to call. The CDR3 reads CASSSGNTGELFF. CDR3 bases: TGTGCCAGCTCTTCAGGGAACACCGGGGAGCTGTTTTTT.